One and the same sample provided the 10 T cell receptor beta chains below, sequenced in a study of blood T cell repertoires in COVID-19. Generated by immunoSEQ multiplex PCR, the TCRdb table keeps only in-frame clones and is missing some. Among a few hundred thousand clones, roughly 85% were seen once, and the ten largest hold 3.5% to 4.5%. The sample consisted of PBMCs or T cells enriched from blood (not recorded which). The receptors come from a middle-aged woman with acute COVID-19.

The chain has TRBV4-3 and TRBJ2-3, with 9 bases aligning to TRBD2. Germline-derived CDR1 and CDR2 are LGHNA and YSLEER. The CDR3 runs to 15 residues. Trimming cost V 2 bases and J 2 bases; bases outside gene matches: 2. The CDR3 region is CASSQRTSATDTQYF. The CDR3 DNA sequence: TGCGCCAGCAGCCAAAGGACTAGCGCCACAGATACGCAGTATTTT.

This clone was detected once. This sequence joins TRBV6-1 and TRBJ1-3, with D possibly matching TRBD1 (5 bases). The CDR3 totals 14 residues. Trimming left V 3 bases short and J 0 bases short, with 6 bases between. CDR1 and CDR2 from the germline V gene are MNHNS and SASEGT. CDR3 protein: CASSETVSGNTIYF. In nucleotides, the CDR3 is TGTGCCAGCAGTGAGACAGTCTCTGGAAACACCATATATTTT.

CDR3 sequence (DNA): TGTGCCATCAGGGCTAGCGTGGGCACAGATACGCAGTATTTT. This codes for CAIRASVGTDTQYF. This chain uses TRBV10-3 with TRBJ2-3, with D possibly being TRBD2 (6 bases). The CDR3 runs 14 residues. Germline V gene data show CDR1 as ENHRY and CDR2 as SYGVKD. The V and J ends lost 6 bases and 1 base respectively, with 11 bases between them.

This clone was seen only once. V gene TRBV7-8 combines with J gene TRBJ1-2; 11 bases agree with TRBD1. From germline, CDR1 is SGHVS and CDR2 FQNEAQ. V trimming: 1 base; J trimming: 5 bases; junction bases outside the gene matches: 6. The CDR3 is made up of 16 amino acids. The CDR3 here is CASSLERTGGAYGYTF. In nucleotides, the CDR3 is TGTGCCAGCAGCTTAGAGCGGACAGGGGGCGCTTATGGCTACACCTTC.

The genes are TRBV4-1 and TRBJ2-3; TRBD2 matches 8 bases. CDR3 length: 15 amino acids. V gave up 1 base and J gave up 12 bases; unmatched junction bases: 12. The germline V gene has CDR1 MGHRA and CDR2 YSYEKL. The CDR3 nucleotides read TGCGCCAGCAGCCAAGTTGACCCCGGGACTAGAGATCAGTATTTT. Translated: CASSQVDPGTRDQYF.

CDR3 loop: CASSDSRGHYNSPLHF. In DNA form, the CDR3 reads TGTGCCAGCAGTGATTCAAGGGGACACTATAATTCACCCCTCCACTTT. The J gene is TRBJ1-6, the V gene TRBV25-1; D possibly corresponds to TRBD1 (6 bases). CDR3 length: 16 amino acids. Trimming stripped 3 bases from V and 3 bases from J, with 12 bases between. CDR1 and CDR2 from the germline V gene are MGHDK and SYGVNS.

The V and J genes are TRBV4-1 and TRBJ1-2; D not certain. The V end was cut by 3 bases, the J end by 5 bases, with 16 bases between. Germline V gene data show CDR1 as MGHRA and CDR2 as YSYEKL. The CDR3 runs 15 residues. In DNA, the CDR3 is TGCGCCAGCAGCCAGCCCTGGACGCGGGGTTATGGCTACACCTTC. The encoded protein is CASSQPWTRGYGYTF.

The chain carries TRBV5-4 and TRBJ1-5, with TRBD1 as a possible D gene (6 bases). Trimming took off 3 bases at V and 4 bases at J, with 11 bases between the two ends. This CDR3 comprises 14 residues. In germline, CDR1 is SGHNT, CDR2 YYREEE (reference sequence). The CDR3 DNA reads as TGTGCCAGCAGCTCAGACGGACAGAATCAGCCCCAGCATTTT. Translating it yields CASSSDGQNQPQHF.

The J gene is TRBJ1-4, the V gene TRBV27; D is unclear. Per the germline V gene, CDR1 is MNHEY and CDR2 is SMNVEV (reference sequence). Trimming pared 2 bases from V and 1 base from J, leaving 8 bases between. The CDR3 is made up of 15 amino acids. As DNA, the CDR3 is TGTGCCAGCAGTTTAAGGCGGGGAACTAATGAAAAACTGTTTTTT. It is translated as CASSLRRGTNEKLFF.

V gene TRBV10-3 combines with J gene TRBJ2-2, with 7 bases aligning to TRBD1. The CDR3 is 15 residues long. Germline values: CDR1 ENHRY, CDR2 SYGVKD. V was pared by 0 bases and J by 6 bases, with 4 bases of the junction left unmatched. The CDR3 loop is CAISESTGLAGELFF. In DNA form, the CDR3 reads TGTGCCATCAGTGAGTCGACAGGGTTGGCCGGGGAGCTGTTTTTT.